The T cell receptor (beta chain) described here comes from a study of T cells in Graves' hyperthyroidism and ophthalmopathy. Background on the study: It was at initial diagnosis, before any treatment, that peripheral blood was collected.

Per germline, CDR1 SGHRS and CDR2 YFSETQ. The CDR3 totals 14 residues. With 4 bases clipped from V and 1 base from J, the junction kept 0 bases outside the gene matches. The source material, RNA transcripts, was used to amplify TCR beta CDR3 regions. In the first-round RT-PCR of the TCR CDR3, the HTBI primer set was used. In TCRdb, the multiplex PCR reads were re-called with MiXCR into one record per CDR3 protein. The sample contains roughly 700,000 distinct CDR3 sequences, 14% of which appear only once. These patients, aged 18 to 65, had recently diagnosed hyperthyroidism lasting under 2 months. Uncontrolled infection, other autoimmune disease, pregnancy or lactation led to exclusion. This clonotype was counted many times.

This TCR was recovered from a woman aged 18-29 years with Graves' hyperthyroidism. The material sequenced was blood. The gene calls are TRBV5-1 and TRBJ2-1, with 9 bases lining up with TRBD1. CDR3 bases: TGCGCCAGCAGCGGACAGGGGTCCTACAATGAGCAGTTCTTC. Translated, it gives CASSGQGSYNEQFF.